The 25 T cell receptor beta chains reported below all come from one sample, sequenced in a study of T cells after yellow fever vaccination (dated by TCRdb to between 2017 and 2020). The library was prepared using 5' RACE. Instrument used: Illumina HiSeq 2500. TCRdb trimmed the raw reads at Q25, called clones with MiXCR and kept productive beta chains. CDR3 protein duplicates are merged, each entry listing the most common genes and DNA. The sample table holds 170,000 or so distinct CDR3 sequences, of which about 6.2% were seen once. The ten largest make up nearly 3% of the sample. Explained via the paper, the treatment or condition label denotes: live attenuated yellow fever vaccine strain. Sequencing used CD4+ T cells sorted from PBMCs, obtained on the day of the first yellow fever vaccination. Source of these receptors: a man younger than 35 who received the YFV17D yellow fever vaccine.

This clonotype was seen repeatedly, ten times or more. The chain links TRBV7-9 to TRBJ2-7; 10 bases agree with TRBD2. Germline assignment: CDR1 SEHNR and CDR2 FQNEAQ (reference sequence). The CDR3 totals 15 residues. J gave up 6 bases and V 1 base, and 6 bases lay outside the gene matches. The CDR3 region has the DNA TGTGCCAGCAGCTTAGGGCTAGCGGGGGTTTTCGAGCAGTACTTC. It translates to CASSLGLAGVFEQYF. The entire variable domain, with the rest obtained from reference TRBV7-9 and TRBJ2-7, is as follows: DTGVSQNPRHKITKRGQNVTFRCDPISEHNRLYWYRQTLGQGPEFLTYFQNEAQLEKSRLLSDRFSAERPKGSFSTLEIQRTEQGDSAMYLCASSLGLAGVFEQYFGPGTRLTVT.

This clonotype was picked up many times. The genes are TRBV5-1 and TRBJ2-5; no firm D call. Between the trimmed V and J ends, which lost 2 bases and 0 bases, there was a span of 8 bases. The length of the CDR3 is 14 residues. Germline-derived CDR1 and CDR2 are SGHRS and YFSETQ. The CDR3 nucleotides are TGCGCCAGCAGCTTCACAACGGACCAAGAGACCCAGTACTTC. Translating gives CASSFTTDQETQYF.

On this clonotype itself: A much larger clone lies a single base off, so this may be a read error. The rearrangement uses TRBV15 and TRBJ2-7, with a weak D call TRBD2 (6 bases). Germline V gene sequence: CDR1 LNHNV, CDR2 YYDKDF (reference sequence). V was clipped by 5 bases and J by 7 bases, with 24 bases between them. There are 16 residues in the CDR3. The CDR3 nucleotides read TGTGCCACCAGCGGAAGTTATAGTGGAGGGGACGGAGAGCAGTACGTC. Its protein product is CATSGSYSGGDGEQYV.

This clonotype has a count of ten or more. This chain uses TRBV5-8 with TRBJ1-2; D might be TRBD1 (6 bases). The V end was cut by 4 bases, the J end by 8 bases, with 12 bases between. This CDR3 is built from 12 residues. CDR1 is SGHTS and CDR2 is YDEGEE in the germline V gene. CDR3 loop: CASSPWTAGYTF. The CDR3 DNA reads TGTGCCAGCAGCCCGTGGACAGCCGGCTACACCTTC.

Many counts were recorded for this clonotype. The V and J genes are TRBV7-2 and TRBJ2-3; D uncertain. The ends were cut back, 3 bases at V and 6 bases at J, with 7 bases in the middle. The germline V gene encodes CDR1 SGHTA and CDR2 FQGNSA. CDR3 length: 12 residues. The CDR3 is CASSLGADTQYF. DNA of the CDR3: TGTGCCAGCAGCTTGGGCGCGGATACGCAGTATTTT.

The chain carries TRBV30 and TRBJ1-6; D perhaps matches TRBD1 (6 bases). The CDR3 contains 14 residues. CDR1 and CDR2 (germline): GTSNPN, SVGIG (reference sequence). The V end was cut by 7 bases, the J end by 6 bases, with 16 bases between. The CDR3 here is CASDTRTVNSPLHF. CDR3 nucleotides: TGTGCCTCGGACACGCGGACAGTTAATTCACCCCTCCACTTT.

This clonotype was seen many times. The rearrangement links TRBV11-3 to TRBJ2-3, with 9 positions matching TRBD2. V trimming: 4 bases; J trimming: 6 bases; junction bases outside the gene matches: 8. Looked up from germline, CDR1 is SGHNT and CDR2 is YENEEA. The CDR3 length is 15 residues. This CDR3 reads CASSSSGGPWDTQYF. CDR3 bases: TGTGCCAGCAGCTCCAGCGGGGGGCCCTGGGATACGCAGTATTTT.

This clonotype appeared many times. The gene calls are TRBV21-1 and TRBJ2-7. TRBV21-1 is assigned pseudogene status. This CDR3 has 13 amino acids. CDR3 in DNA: TGTGCCAGCAGCATGAACCATGCCTACGAGCAGTACTTC. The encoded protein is CASSMNHAYEQYF.

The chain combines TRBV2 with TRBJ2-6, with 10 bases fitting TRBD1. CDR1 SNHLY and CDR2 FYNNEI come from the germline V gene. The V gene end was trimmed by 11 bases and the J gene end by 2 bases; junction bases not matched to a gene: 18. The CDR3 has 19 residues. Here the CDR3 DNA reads TGTGCCTTCAGCCTTGTTTTTGGGACAGGGGTCCCTGGGGCCAACGTCCTGACTTTC. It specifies CAFSLVFGTGVPGANVLTF.

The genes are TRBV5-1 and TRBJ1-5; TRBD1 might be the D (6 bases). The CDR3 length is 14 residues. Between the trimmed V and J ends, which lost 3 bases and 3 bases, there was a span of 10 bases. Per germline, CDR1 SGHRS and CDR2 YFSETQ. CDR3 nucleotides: TGCGCCAGCAGCTCGGGACAAGACAATCAGCCCCAGCATTTT. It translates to CASSSGQDNQPQHF.

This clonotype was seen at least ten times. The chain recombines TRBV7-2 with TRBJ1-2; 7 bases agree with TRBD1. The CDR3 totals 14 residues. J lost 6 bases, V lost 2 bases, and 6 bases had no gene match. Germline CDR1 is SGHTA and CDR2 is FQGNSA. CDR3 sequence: CASSLIRGQDGYTF. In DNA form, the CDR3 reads TGTGCCAGCAGCTTAATAAGGGGGCAGGATGGCTACACCTTC.

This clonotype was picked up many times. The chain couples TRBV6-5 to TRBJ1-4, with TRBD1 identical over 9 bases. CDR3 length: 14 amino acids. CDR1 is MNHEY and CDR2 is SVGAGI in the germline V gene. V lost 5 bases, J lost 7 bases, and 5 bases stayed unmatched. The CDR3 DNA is TGTGCCAGCAGTCGGGACAGGGCCGGTGAAAAACTGTTTTTT. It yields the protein CASSRDRAGEKLFF.

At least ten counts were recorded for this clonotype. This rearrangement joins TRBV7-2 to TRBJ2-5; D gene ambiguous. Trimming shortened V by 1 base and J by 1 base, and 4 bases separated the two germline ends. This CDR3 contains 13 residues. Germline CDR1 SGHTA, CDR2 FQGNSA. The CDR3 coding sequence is TGTGCCAGCAGCTTAGGTTCCCAAGAGACCCAGTACTTC. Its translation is CASSLGSQETQYF.

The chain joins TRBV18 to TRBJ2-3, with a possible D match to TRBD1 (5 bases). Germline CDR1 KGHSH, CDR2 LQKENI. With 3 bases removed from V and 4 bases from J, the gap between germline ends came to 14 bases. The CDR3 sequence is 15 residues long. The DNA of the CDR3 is TGTGCCAGCTCACCGTTCCAGGGTGAATCAGATACGCAGTATTTT. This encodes CASSPFQGESDTQYF.

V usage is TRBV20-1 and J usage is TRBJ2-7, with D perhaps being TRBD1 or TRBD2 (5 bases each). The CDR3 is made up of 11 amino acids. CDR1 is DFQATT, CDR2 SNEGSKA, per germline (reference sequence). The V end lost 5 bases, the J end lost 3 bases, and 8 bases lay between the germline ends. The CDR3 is CSAGTGYEQYF. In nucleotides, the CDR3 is TGCAGTGCTGGGACGGGCTACGAGCAGTACTTC.

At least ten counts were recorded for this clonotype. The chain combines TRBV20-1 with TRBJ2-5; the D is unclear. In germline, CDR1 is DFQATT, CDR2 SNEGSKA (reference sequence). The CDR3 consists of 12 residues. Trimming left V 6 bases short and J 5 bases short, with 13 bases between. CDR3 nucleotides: TGCAGTGCCCCTCATAGTTCGGAGACCCAGTACTTC. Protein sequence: CSAPHSSETQYF.

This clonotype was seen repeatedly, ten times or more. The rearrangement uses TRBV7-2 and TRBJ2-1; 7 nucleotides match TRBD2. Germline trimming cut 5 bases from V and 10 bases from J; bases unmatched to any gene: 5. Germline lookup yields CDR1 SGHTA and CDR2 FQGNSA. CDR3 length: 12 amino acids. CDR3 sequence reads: CASSPGGWEQFF. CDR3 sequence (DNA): TGTGCCAGCAGCCCGGGGGGTTGGGAGCAGTTCTTC.

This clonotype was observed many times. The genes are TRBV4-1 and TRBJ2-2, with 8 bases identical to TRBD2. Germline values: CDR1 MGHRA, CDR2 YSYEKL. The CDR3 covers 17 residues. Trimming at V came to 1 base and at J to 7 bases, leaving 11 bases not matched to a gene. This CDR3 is CASSQVGLAGSNGELFF. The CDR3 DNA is TGCGCCAGCAGCCAAGTTGGGCTAGCGGGTAGTAACGGGGAGCTGTTTTTT.

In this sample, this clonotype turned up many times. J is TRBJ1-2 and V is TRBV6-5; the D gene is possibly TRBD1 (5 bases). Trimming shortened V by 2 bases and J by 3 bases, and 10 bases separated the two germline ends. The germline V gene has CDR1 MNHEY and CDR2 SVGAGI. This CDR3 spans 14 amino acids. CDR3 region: CASSYVQGDYGYTF. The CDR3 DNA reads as TGTGCCAGCAGTTACGTCCAGGGTGACTATGGCTACACCTTC.

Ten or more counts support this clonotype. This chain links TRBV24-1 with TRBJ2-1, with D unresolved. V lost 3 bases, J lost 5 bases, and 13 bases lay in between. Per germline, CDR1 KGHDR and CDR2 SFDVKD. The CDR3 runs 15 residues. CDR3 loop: CATSDRWKENNEQFF. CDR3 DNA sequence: TGTGCCACCAGTGATAGGTGGAAGGAGAACAATGAGCAGTTCTTC.

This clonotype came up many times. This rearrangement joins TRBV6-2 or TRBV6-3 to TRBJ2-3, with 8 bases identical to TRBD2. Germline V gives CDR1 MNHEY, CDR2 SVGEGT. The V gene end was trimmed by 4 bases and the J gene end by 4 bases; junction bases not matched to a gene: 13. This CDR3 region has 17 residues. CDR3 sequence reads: CASSWETSVSLPDTQYF. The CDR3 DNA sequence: TGTGCCAGCAGTTGGGAGACTAGCGTAAGTTTGCCAGATACGCAGTATTTT.

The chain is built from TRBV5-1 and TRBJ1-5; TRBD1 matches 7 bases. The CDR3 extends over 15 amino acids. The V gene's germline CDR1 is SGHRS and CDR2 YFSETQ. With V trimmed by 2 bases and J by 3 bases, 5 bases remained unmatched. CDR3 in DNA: TGCGCCAGCAGCTTTGCCGGGACAGACAATCAGCCCCAGCATTTT. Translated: CASSFAGTDNQPQHF.

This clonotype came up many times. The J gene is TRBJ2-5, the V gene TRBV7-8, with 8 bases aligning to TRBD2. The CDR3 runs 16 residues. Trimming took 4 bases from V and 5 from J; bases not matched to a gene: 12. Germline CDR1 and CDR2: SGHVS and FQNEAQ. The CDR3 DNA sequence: TGTGCCAGCAGCTGGGAGCCGGGACGCGGGGGGGAGACCCAGTACTTC. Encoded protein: CASSWEPGRGGETQYF.

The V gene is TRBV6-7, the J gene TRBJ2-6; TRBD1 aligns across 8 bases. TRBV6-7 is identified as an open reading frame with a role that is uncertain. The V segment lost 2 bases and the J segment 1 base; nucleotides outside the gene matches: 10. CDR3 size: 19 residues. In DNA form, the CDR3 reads TGTGCCAGCAGTTACCCCTGGGACAGGACGGAGTCTGGGGCCAACGTCCTGACTTTC. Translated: CASSYPWDRTESGANVLTF.

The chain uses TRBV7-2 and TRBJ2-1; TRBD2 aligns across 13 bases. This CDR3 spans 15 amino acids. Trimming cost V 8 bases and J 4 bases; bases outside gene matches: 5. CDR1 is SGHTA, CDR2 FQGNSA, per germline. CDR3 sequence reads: CASLKLAGGYNEQFF. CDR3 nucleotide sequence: TGTGCCAGCTTAAAACTAGCGGGGGGGTACAATGAGCAGTTCTTC. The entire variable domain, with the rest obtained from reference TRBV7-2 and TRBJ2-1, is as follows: GAGVSQSPSNKVTEKGKDVELRCDPISGHTALYWYRQSLGQGLEFLIYFQGNSAPDKSGLPSDRFSAERTGGSVSTLTIQRTQQEDSAVYLCASLKLAGGYNEQFFGPGTRLTVL.